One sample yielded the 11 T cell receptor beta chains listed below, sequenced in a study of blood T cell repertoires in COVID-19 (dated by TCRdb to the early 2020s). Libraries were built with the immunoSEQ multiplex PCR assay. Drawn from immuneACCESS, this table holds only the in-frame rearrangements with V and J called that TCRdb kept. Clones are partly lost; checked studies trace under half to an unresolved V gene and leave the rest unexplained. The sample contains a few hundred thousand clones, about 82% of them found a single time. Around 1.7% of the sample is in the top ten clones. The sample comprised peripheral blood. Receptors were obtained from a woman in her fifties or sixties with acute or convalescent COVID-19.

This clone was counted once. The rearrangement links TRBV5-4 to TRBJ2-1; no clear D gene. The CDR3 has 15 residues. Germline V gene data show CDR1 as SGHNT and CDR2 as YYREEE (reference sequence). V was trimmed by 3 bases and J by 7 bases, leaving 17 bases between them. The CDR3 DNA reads TGTGCCAGCAGCTATCCTTTAACCCCCGAGAATGAGCAGTTCTTC. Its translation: CASSYPLTPENEQFF.

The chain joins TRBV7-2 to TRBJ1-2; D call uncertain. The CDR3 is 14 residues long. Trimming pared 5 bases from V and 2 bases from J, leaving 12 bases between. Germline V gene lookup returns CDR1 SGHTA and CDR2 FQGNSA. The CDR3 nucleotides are TGTGCCAGCAGCACCACCGGAGGGAACTATGGCTACACCTTC. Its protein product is CASSTTGGNYGYTF.

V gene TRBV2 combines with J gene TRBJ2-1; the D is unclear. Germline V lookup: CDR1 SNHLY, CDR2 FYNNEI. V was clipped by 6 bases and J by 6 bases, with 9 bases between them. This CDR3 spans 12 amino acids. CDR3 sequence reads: CASRGESNEQFF. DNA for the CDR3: TGTGCCAGCAGGGGCGAGAGCAATGAGCAGTTCTTC.

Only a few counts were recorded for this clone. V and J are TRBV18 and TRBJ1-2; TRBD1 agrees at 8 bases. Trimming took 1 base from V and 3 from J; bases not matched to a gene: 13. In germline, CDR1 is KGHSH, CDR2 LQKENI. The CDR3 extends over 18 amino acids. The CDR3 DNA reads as TGTGCCAGCTCACCACGAGGACAGGGTGTAAGCGTGGACTATGGCTACACCTTC. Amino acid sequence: CASSPRGQGVSVDYGYTF.

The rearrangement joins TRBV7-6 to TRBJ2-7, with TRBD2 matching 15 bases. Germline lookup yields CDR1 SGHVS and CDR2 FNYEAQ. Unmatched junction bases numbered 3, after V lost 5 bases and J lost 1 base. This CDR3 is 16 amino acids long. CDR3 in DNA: TGTGCCAGCAGCCCAGGACTAGCGGGAGGGTCCTACGAGCAGTACTTC. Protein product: CASSPGLAGGSYEQYF.

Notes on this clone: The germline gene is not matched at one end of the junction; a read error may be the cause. The CDR3 nucleotides read TGCAGTGCTAGAGGGGACAGGGGAAACTTC. It codes for CSARGDRGNF. V and J are TRBV20-1 and TRBJ2-5; 10 nucleotides align to TRBD1. The CDR3 is made up of 10 amino acids. Germline-derived CDR1 and CDR2 are DFQATT and SNEGSKA (reference sequence).

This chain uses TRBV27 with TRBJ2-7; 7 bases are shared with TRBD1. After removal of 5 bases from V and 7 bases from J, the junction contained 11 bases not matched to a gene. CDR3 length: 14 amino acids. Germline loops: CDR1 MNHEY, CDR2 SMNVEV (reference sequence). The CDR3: CASSLWTGLAEQYF. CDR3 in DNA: TGTGCCAGCAGTCTCTGGACAGGTTTGGCAGAGCAGTACTTC.

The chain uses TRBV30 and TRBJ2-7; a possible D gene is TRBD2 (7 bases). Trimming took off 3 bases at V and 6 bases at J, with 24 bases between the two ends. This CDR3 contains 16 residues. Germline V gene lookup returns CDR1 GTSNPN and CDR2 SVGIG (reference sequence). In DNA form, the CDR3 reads TGTGCCTGGAGGGGCGGGGGCTGGGCCGATAGTACCGAGCAGTACTTC. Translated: CAWRGGGWADSTEQYF.

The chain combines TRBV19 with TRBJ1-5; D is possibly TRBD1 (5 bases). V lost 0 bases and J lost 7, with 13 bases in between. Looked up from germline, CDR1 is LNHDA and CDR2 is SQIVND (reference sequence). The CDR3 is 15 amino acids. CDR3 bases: TGTGCCAGTAGTATAGATCGCTGGGGGGAGCAGCCCCAGCATTTT. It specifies CASSIDRWGEQPQHF.

The CDR3 loop reads CASSADRGSTEAFF. As DNA, the CDR3 is TGTGCCAGCAGTGCCGACAGGGGAAGCACTGAAGCTTTCTTT. The chain couples TRBV27 to TRBJ1-1; 8 bases fit TRBD1. This CDR3 region has 14 residues. Germline trimming cut 5 bases from V and 4 bases from J; bases unmatched to any gene: 6. Germline V gene lookup returns CDR1 MNHEY and CDR2 SMNVEV (reference sequence).

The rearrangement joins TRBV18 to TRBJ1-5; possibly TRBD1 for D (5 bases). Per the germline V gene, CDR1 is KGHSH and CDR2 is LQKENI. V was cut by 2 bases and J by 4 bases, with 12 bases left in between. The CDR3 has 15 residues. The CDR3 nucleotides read TGTGCCAGCTCACCAACAGGAGCGGGAAATCAGCCCCAGCATTTT. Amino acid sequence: CASSPTGAGNQPQHF.